Included here is one T cell receptor beta chain sequence, with context. Its specificity is not known. This sample was taken from a study of T cell responses to AZD1222 COVID-19 vaccine. Study at large: Pooling was applied to second doses at about 4 or about 12 weeks. The study, taken as a whole, reports: There were vaccine-associated CD4 TCRs across spike, dominant at 160-218 and 743-854.

CDR1 is SNHLY, CDR2 FYNNEI, per germline. Trimming cost V 4 bases and J 8 bases, with 6 bases left between them. CDR3 size: 12 residues. Sequencing used immunoSEQ multiplex PCR; TCRdb keeps in-frame clones, though not all of them. The sample lists approximately 74,000 clones; roughly 88% were seen once. The sequences come from peripheral blood, collected on day 0 of AZD1222 vaccination. The origin of this receptor is an adult in good health. This chain joins TRBV2 and TRBJ1-6, with no clear D. The CDR3 loop reads CASSATDSPLHF. The CDR3 region has the DNA TGTGCCAGCAGTGCGACGGATTCACCCCTCCACTTT.